This T cell receptor beta chain is from a study of CD8 T cells in Susac syndrome. Overall study: Patients with Susac syndrome who were sequenced included six with active disease and fewer than 10 in remission. Overall study results and limits: There were under 20 Susac-specific public clones in total CD8+ repertoires and roughly 5 in CD8+ TEMRA repertoires.

RNA totalling about 0.45 to 1 ug underwent reverse transcription with random hexamers. Amplification of TCR beta CDR3 by immunoSEQ multiplex PCR spanned 54 Vbeta and 13 Jbeta. TCRdb re-called the immunoSEQ multiplex PCR reads with MiXCR, one entry per CDR3 protein. The table has 95,000 to 150,000 distinct CDR3 sequences, 90% to 95% seen once. With respect to this clonotype: Its antigen is not identified.

V shed 7 bases, J shed 6 bases, and the junction held 14 bases outside the gene matches. CDR3 length equals 16 residues. Sequencing was done on a sample of CD8+ T cells from PBMCs. The rearrangement links TRBV12-3 or TRBV12-4 to TRBJ2-3; 9 bases are a match to TRBD1. This clonotype was sampled from a human donor with Susac syndrome. The CDR3 region is CASTQGQGYARDTQYF. CDR3 DNA sequence: TGTGCCAGCACCCAAGGACAGGGGTATGCGAGGGATACGCAGTATTTT.